The sequence of this T cell receptor beta chain was determined in a study of cytomegalovirus exposure and HLA in healthy donors. Study-level background: Early released data had about 85 million unique TCRs, all coming from HLA-typed donors.

This CDR3 has 13 residues. Looked up from germline, CDR1 is SNHLY and CDR2 is FYNNEI. V lost 8 bases and J 8 bases, leaving 16 bases between the germline ends. This clone was seen only once. With 60 Vbeta and 13 Jbeta primers, the PCR was carried out. Libraries were prepared by immunoSEQ multiplex PCR; TCRdb keeps only in-frame clonotypes and omits some of them. The data show 53,000 or so clones, with 70% to 75% seen just once and 6.8% held by the top ten. Input material: PBMCs. This receptor was obtained from a man aged 25 to 40 in good health and CMV-seropositive. This sequence joins TRBV2 and TRBJ2-1, with a tentative D call TRBD2 (7 bases). CDR3 bases: TGTGCCAGCTTTAGGGGGGGGGACGATGAGCAGTTCTTC. Its protein is CASFRGGDDEQFF.